A selection of T cell receptor beta chains follows, all from one sample in a study of CD8+ T cells in alopecia areata. The protocol was immunoSEQ multiplex PCR, while the TCRdb copy is restricted to in-frame clones and leaves out a portion. The sample yields roughly 250,000 clones, 65% to 70% seen once. The sequencing here drew on CD4+ T cells sorted from blood, taken at week 0. These receptors were taken from a human donor with alopecia areata. Each CDR3 is given with its conserved first and last residue. A D gene is named only where the DNA matches it firmly. Size tells how often a clone was seen (once, few, many) or the class of an expanded clone, and some rows leave it out.

D,J,V,size,CDR3,DNA
.,TRBJ2-4,TRBV19,.,CASRGGVKNIQYF,TGTGCCAGTAGAGGGGGTGTCAAAAACATTCAGTACTTC
TRBD1,TRBJ2-1,TRBV19,.,CASRPGQFYNEQFF,TGTGCCAGTAGACCGGGACAGTTCTACAATGAGCAGTTCTTC
.,TRBJ1-3,TRBV30,.,CAWNSGPGNTIYF,TGTGCCTGGAACTCTGGGCCTGGAAACACCATATATTTT
.,TRBJ1-2,TRBV2,.,CASSNGQLELYGYTF,TGTGCCAGCAGTAACGGACAGCTTGAACTCTATGGCTACACCTTC
TRBD2,TRBJ2-1,TRBV19,.,CASSGGTSGAYNEQFF,TGTGCCAGTAGTGGAGGGACTAGCGGGGCCTACAATGAGCAGTTCTTC
.,TRBJ1-2,TRBV2,.,CASSDSGYYGYTF,TGTGCCAGCAGTGATTCGGGGTACTATGGCTACACCTTC
.,TRBJ2-4,TRBV11-2,.,CASSLGGLGSVKNIQYF,TGTGCCAGCAGCTTAGGCGGTTTAGGATCGGTCAAAAACATTCAGTACTTC
.,TRBJ2-7,TRBV25-1,.,CASSEWDEQYF,TGTGCCAGCAGTGAATGGGACGAGCAGTACTTC
TRBD2,TRBJ2-1,TRBV30,.,CAWSVAGLAVSYNEQFF,TGTGCCTGGAGTGTAGCCGGACTAGCGGTTTCCTACAATGAGCAGTTCTTC
.,TRBJ1-3,TRBV30,.,CAWSVLKGRSGNTIYF,TGTGCCTGGAGTGTACTGAAGGGAAGGTCTGGAAACACCATATATTTT
.,TRBJ1-5,TRBV30,.,CATSSSNQPQHF,TGTGCCACCTCCTCAAGCAATCAGCCCCAGCATTTT
.,TRBJ2-5,TRBV29-1,.,CSVELARRETQYF,TGCAGCGTTGAATTAGCGAGAAGGGAGACCCAGTACTTC
TRBD1,TRBJ1-2,TRBV4-1,.,CASSQPGTAYGYTF,TGCGCCAGCAGCCAGCCCGGGACAGCCTATGGCTACACCTTC
.,TRBJ1-2,TRBV6-5,.,CASSYRAHPHGYTF,TGTGCCAGCAGTTACCGGGCCCATCCACATGGCTACACCTTC
.,TRBJ2-3,TRBV10-3,.,CAISEADADTQYF,TGTGCCATCAGTGAGGCCGATGCAGATACGCAGTATTTT
TRBD1,TRBJ2-5,TRBV10-1,.,CASSGGQSLTQYF,TGCGCCAGCAGTGGGGGACAGTCCCTGACCCAGTACTTC
TRBD1,TRBJ2-4,TRBV25-1,.,CASRDRGDIQYF,TGTGCCAGCAGGGACAGGGGGGACATTCAGTACTTC
.,TRBJ2-6,TRBV30,.,CGAARSGANVLTF,TGTGGTGCCGCCCGCTCTGGGGCCAACGTCCTGACTTTC
.,TRBJ1-5,TRBV29-1,.,CSVKEGPGQPQHF,TGCAGCGTCAAGGAGGGTCCGGGCCAGCCCCAGCATTTT
.,TRBJ2-1,TRBV29-1,.,CSVERAPYNEQFF,TGCAGCGTTGAACGGGCTCCCTACAATGAGCAGTTCTTC
.,TRBJ1-5,TRBV20-1,.,CSAGQPQHF,TGCAGTGCTGGTCAGCCCCAGCATTTT
.,TRBJ1-2,TRBV7-9,.,CASEQVYGYTF,TGTGCCAGCGAACAAGTCTATGGCTACACCTTC
.,TRBJ2-5,TRBV6-6,.,CASSYSKETQYF,TGTGCCAGCAGTTACTCAAAAGAGACCCAGTACTTC
.,TRBJ2-5,TRBV18,few,CASSPVGEETQYF,TGTGCCAGCTCACCAGTAGGGGAAGAGACCCAGTACTTC
.,TRBJ1-2,TRBV5-6,.,CASSSTVNIGYTF,TGTGCCAGCAGCTCTACGGTAAACATTGGCTACACCTTC
.,TRBJ2-3,TRBV5-1,.,CASSLDAAGGTDTQYF,TGCGCCAGCAGCTTGGATGCGGCAGGGGGCACAGATACGCAGTATTTT
TRBD1,TRBJ2-3,TRBV11-2,.,CASSSYRGRLNTQYF,TGTGCCAGCAGCTCCTACAGGGGGAGATTAAATACGCAGTATTTT
.,TRBJ2-7,TRBV18,.,CASSPPQSYEQYF,TGTGCCAGCTCACCCCCCCAGTCCTACGAGCAGTACTTC
.,TRBJ2-1,TRBV6-6,.,CASKEGFYNEQFF,TGTGCCAGCAAGGAAGGTTTCTACAATGAGCAGTTCTTC
.,TRBJ2-7,TRBV30,.,CAWSPLVRGSEQYF,TGTGCCTGGAGTCCCTTGGTCAGGGGCTCCGAGCAGTACTTC
.,TRBJ1-1,TRBV2,.,CASSPRRGGNTEAFF,TGTGCCAGCAGTCCCCGGCGCGGGGGGAACACTGAAGCTTTCTTT
.,TRBJ2-5,TRBV9,few,CASSVDRTQETQYF,TGTGCCAGCAGCGTAGACAGAACACAAGAGACCCAGTACTTC
TRBD1,TRBJ2-2,TRBV6-6,.,CASSRAQGAGELFF,TGTGCCAGCAGCCGCGCACAGGGGGCCGGGGAGCTGTTTTTT
TRBD1,TRBJ2-7,TRBV5-6,.,CASSFRGTGNYEQYF,TGTGCCAGCAGCTTCCGTGGGACAGGGAACTACGAGCAGTACTTC
.,TRBJ1-2,TRBV20-1,.,CSARYYGGYTF,TGCAGTGCTAGGTACTACGGTGGCTACACCTTC
.,TRBJ1-1,TRBV9,.,CASSVAGINTEAFF,TGTGCCAGCAGCGTAGCGGGGATTAACACTGAAGCTTTCTTT
.,TRBJ2-7,TRBV11-2,.,CASSPDRTYEQYF,TGTGCCAGCAGCCCTGACAGAACCTACGAGCAGTACTTC
.,TRBJ1-2,TRBV9,.,CASSVAGVNYGYTF,TGTGCCAGCAGCGTAGCGGGGGTTAACTATGGCTACACCTTC
.,TRBJ2-3,TRBV7-2,few,CASSLVLTDTQYF,TGTGCCAGCAGCTTAGTCCTCACAGATACGCAGTATTTT
.,TRBJ1-5,TRBV6-1,.,CASSVVNQPQHF,TGTGCCAGCAGTGTAGTAAATCAGCCCCAGCATTTT
.,TRBJ1-1,TRBV14,few,CASSQDSGSGTEAFF,TGTGCCAGCAGCCAAGATTCGGGGAGTGGCACTGAAGCTTTCTTT
.,TRBJ2-7,TRBV30,.,CAWKEGFYEQYF,TGTGCCTGGAAGGAGGGTTTCTACGAGCAGTACTTC
.,TRBJ2-7,TRBV25-1,.,CASSDPRGRILDEQYF,TGTGCCAGCAGTGATCCGAGAGGAAGGATCCTGGACGAGCAGTACTTC
.,TRBJ2-3,TRBV7-2,.,CASSRGGQSTDTQYF,TGTGCCAGCAGCCGCGGTGGGCAGAGCACAGATACGCAGTATTTT
TRBD2,TRBJ2-5,TRBV5-1,few,CASSPGLAGPETQYF,TGCGCCAGCAGCCCGGGACTAGCGGGGCCGGAGACCCAGTACTTC
TRBD1,TRBJ1-2,TRBV29-1,few,CSVGYPWGQGDGYTF,TGCAGCGTTGGATACCCTTGGGGACAGGGGGATGGCTACACCTTC
.,TRBJ1-2,TRBV4-3,.,CASSQGDRSTPNYGYTF,TGCGCCAGCAGCCAAGGAGACAGATCTACCCCTAACTATGGCTACACCTTC
.,TRBJ1-1,TRBV6-6,.,CASSLISGDTEAFF,TGTGCCAGCAGTTTGATTAGTGGGGATACTGAAGCTTTCTTT
TRBD1,TRBJ2-6,TRBV29-1,.,CSVGTGLNSGANVLTF,TGCAGCGTAGGGACAGGGCTAAACTCTGGGGCCAACGTCCTGACTTTC
TRBD1,TRBJ2-7,TRBV6-5,.,CASSYGQGSYEQYF,TGTGCCAGCAGTTACGGACAGGGGAGCTACGAGCAGTACTTC
TRBD1,TRBJ2-7,TRBV5-1,.,CASSPGQGGYYEQYF,TGCGCCAGCAGCCCCGGACAGGGGGGCTACTACGAGCAGTACTTC
.,TRBJ1-6,TRBV7-9,.,CASSLFSDSPLHF,TGTGCCAGCAGCTTATTTAGCGATTCACCCCTCCACTTT